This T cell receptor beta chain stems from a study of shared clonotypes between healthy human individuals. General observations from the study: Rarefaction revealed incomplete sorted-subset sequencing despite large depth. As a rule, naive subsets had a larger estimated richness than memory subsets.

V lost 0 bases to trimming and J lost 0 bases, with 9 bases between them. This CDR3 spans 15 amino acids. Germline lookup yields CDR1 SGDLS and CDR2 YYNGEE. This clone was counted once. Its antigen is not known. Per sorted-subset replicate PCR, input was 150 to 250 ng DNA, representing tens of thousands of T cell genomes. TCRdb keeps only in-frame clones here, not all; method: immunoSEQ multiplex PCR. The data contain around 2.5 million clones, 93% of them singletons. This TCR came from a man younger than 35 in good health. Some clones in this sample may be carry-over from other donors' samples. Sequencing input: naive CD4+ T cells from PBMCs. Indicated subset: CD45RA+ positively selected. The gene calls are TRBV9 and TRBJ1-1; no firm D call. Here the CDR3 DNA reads TGTGCCAGCAGCGTAGCTGGTAGGCTGAACACTGAAGCTTTCTTT. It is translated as CASSVAGRLNTEAFF.